The present entry profiles one T cell receptor beta chain with its context. The antigen is undetermined. This entry comes from a study of CD8+ T cells in alopecia areata. Study overall: It was oral tofacitinib, at 5 to 10 mg twice daily, that treated patients received. Study-wide points: Higher clonality was seen in lesional scalp than in normal scalp, especially in alopecia totalis/universalis.

RNA was isolated and reverse transcribed to cDNA, the sequencing template. Libraries were prepared by immunoSEQ multiplex PCR; TCRdb keeps only in-frame clonotypes and omits some of them. The sample includes approximately 100,000 clones, around 84% of them seen just once. Treatment: oral pan-JAK inhibitor, 5-10 mg twice daily. J was trimmed by 1 base and V by 3 bases; bases with no gene match: 5. Per germline, CDR1 KGHSH and CDR2 LQKENI. The CDR3 has 15 amino acids. The gene calls are TRBV18 and TRBJ1-1, with 7 bases that match TRBD1. This TCR was recovered from a human donor with alopecia areata. Source: CD8+ T cells sorted from blood, taken around week 31, from a patient treated with tofacitinib. CDR3 protein: CASSPVGQKNTEAFF. DNA for the CDR3: TGTGCCAGCTCACCCGTGGGACAGAAGAACACTGAAGCTTTCTTT.